Presented here are 10 T cell receptor beta chains from one specimen sequenced in a study of shared clonotypes between healthy human individuals. Here immunoSEQ multiplex PCR was the method, and the copy in TCRdb shows in-frame clones only, minus some. This table has approximately 500,000 clones, about 96% appearing once. The sequenced sample consisted of naive CD4+ T cells sorted from blood. Subset indicated: CD45RA+ positively selected. These receptors all stem from a woman in her thirties in good health.

This chain uses TRBV11-2 with TRBJ1-2, with 8 bases identical to TRBD1. The trim removed 4 bases at V and 6 bases at J, leaving 4 bases unmatched. This CDR3 has 13 residues. Per germline, CDR1 SGHAT and CDR2 FQNNGV. The DNA for the CDR3 is TGTGCCAGCAGCTCCTACAGGGGGGATGGCTACACCTTC. Residues: CASSSYRGDGYTF.

The chain combines TRBV6-1 with TRBJ1-4, with a possible D match to TRBD1 (5 bases). The CDR3 sequence is 16 residues long. The V gene lost 4 bases and the J gene lost 7 bases, with 19 bases spanning the gap. The germline gives CDR1 MNHNS, CDR2 SASEGT. The CDR3 DNA follows: TGTGCCAGCAGTGCAATAACAGGACGGACTGGTGAAAAACTGTTTTTT. Its protein product is CASSAITGRTGEKLFF.

A single count supports this clone. The chain links TRBV19 to TRBJ2-2; TRBD2 might be the D (5 bases). V shed 5 bases and J shed 3 bases, with 16 bases lying between them. The CDR3 covers 16 residues. Germline lookup yields CDR1 LNHDA and CDR2 SQIVND (reference sequence). The CDR3 is CASSVPGSPYTGELFF. CDR3 nucleotides: TGTGCCAGTAGTGTTCCGGGGTCCCCGTACACCGGGGAGCTGTTTTTT.

As to this clone: Other nucleotide sequences from this sample produce the same CDR3. V and J are TRBV5-1 and TRBJ2-7; no firm D call. Trimming cost V 0 bases and J 3 bases, with 4 bases left between them. CDR3 length: 12 amino acids. Germline-derived CDR1 and CDR2 are SGHRS and YFSETQ. CDR3 protein: CASSLVGYEQYF. In DNA, the CDR3 is TGCGCCAGCAGCTTGGTTGGCTACGAGCAGTACTTC. Filled out from reference TRBV5-1 and TRBJ2-7, the complete variable domain reads KAGVTQTPRYLIKTRGQQVTLSCSPISGHRSVSWYQQTPGQGLQFLFEYFSETQRNKGNFPGRFSGRQFSNSRSEMNVSTLELGDSALYLCASSLVGYEQYFGPGTRLTVT.

On this clone itself: Other DNA sequences in this specimen translate into the identical CDR3. The rearrangement uses TRBV4-1 and TRBJ1-1; maybe TRBD1 (6 bases). Per the germline V gene, CDR1 is MGHRA and CDR2 is YSYEKL. The CDR3 is made up of 15 amino acids. V dropped 1 base and J dropped 2 bases, with 11 bases sitting between them. The CDR3 DNA reads as TGCGCCAGCAGCCAAGGCGGGGGGCGAAACACTGAAGCTTTCTTT. Its protein product is CASSQGGGRNTEAFF.

The V call is TRBV23-1, the J call TRBJ1-3; no clear D. TRBV23-1 counts as an open reading frame of uncertain function. The CDR3 loop spans 15 amino acids. The ends were cut back, 6 bases at V and 3 bases at J, with 15 bases in the middle. CDR3 bases: TGCGCCAGCAGCGAATACACGGCCCGTGGAAACACCATATATTTT. This sequence encodes CASSEYTARGNTIYF.

The V call is TRBV5-1, the J call TRBJ2-3, with TRBD2 matching 8 bases. The CDR3 has 14 residues. The germline CDR1 and CDR2 sequences are SGHRS and YFSETQ. V was clipped by 0 bases and J by 8 bases; unmatched bases: 5. This CDR3 reads CASSLGTSPGTQYF. The CDR3 nucleotides are TGCGCCAGCAGCTTGGGGACTAGCCCAGGTACGCAGTATTTT.

This chain connects TRBV19 to TRBJ2-5; tentatively, D is TRBD2 (6 bases). The CDR3 covers 13 residues. V was trimmed by 3 bases and J by 5 bases, leaving 10 bases between them. Per the germline V gene, CDR1 is LNHDA and CDR2 is SQIVND (reference sequence). DNA for the CDR3: TGTGCCAGTAGTATGGGACTGGGGGAGACCCAGTACTTC. It yields the protein CASSMGLGETQYF.

The V call is TRBV7-2, the J call TRBJ2-1, with 9 bases identical to TRBD2. The J segment lost 9 bases and the V segment lost 3 bases, leaving 9 bases of the junction unmatched. The CDR3 runs to 15 residues. CDR1 and CDR2 from the germline V gene are SGHTA and FQGNSA. CDR3 protein: CASSFIPGLASEQFF. The CDR3 nucleotides are TGTGCCAGCAGCTTTATTCCGGGACTAGCCAGTGAGCAGTTCTTC.

The chain uses TRBV11-2 and TRBJ1-4; 9 bases map to TRBD1. The germline CDR1 and CDR2 sequences are SGHAT and FQNNGV. CDR3 size: 14 residues. J lost 8 bases, V lost 5 bases, and 6 bases had no gene match. For the CDR3, the DNA is TGTGCCAGCAGCAGGGACAGGGTTGAAGAAAAACTGTTTTTT. It is translated as CASSRDRVEEKLFF. Filled out from reference TRBV11-2 and TRBJ1-4, the complete variable domain reads EAGVAQSPRYKIIEKRQSVAFWCNPISGHATLYWYQQILGQGPKLLIQFQNNGVVDDSQLPKDRFSAERLKGVDSTLKIQPAKLEDSAVYLCASSRDRVEEKLFFGSGTQLSVL.